This paragraph covers one T cell receptor (beta chain) sequence. What it recognizes is unknown. This sample was included in a study of blood T cells in healthy people across ages. Study-wide results and limits: Because sorting was not performed, PBMCs prevented conclusive naive versus antigen-experienced comparison. Donor CMV infection status was unknown, possibly confounding age-related changes in expanded clonotypes. A roughly linear fall in TCR beta diversity per million T cells was seen with increasing age.

Looked up from germline, CDR1 is MNHEY and CDR2 is SVGEGT. The ends lost 2 bases at V and 1 base at J; junction bases unmatched: 9. The CDR3 loop spans 19 amino acids. Extractions gave at least 5.5 micrograms of total RNA per sample. PCR was performed a second time for about 7 to 12 cycles using a sample-barcoded 5' primer and a J-beta primer mix. Via MiXCR, TCRdb re-called the 5' RACE reads, giving one row per CDR3 protein. Found here are 1.5 million to 2 million distinct CDR3 sequences, around half of them singletons; the top ten hold about 2.1%. V gene TRBV6-2 or TRBV6-3 combines with J gene TRBJ1-6, with 9 bases fitting TRBD1. The sample taken for sequencing was blood. This clonotype originated in a woman aged 40 to 50 in good health. The CDR3 region has the DNA TGTGCCAGCAGTTACGGGCGACAGGGGGAAGGGTCCTATAATTCACCCCTCCACTTT. It is translated as CASSYGRQGEGSYNSPLHF.